This T cell receptor (beta chain) was captured in a study of blood T cell repertoires in COVID-19. Background on the study: Specimens from acute and convalescent COVID-19 originated in the United States, Italy and Spain. From T cells, B-cell-depleted T cells, or PBMCs came the material, which was cDNA or gDNA.

In the authors' methods: Amplification with reference gene primers provided the estimates of nucleated cell counts. TCRdb's table, derived via immunoSEQ multiplex PCR, lists solely in-frame clones and lacks some. V, J and clone size were drawn from that table, and D and trimming were deduced from the DNA. In the table there are some 65,000 clones, about 94% of which are singletons. This CDR3 contains 14 residues. Trimming took 2 bases from V and 2 from J, leaving 10 bases between them. CDR1 and CDR2 (germline): MNHNY, SVGAGI (reference sequence). The clonotype was recovered from a man in his 70s with active COVID-19. The chain employs TRBV6-6 and TRBJ2-7; D is ambiguous. Sequencing was done on a sample of peripheral blood. The CDR3 loop reads CASSYTLPAYEQYF. CDR3 DNA: TGTGCCAGCAGTTACACTCTGCCGGCCTACGAGCAGTACTTC.